This paragraph reports one T cell receptor (beta chain). The data were obtained in a study of blood T cell repertoires in COVID-19. Study-wide background: Samples representing acute and convalescent COVID-19 were sourced from the United States, Italy and Spain. Sources were T cells, B-cell-depleted T cells, or PBMCs; the material itself was cDNA or gDNA.

V shed 9 bases and J 0 bases; nucleotides not matched to a gene: 6. Germline assignment: CDR1 SNHLY and CDR2 FYNNEI. The CDR3 runs to 14 residues. As processed by the authors: Nucleated cell number was recorded as an estimate derived from reference gene primer amplification. Libraries were prepared by immunoSEQ multiplex PCR; TCRdb keeps only in-frame clonotypes and omits some of them. V, J and clone size reflect that table, while D and trimming were determined from the DNA. The data contain around 220,000 clones, roughly 84% of them singletons. The sample comprised peripheral blood. The sequence derives from a woman aged 40 to 49 who had recovered from COVID-19. The chain couples TRBV2 to TRBJ2-7; 9 bases are shared with TRBD1. The CDR3, as DNA: TGTGCCAGTTCCCGGGACAGGGCCTCCTACGAGCAGTACTTC. Translating it yields CASSRDRASYEQYF.